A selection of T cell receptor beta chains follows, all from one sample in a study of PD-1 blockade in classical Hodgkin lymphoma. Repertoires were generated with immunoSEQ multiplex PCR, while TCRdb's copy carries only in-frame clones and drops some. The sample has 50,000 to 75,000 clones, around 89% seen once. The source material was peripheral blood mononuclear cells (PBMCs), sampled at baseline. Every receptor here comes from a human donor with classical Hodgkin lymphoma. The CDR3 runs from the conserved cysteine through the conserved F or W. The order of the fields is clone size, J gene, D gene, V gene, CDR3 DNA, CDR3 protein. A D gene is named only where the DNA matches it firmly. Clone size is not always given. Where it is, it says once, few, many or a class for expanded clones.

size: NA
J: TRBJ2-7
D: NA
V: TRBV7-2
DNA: TGTGCCAGCAGCTTAATTGCCGGGGGTTTCTACGAGCAGTACTTC
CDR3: CASSLIAGGFYEQYF

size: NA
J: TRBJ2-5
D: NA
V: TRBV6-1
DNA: TGTGCCAGCAGTGGAGAGACCCAGTACTTC
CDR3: CASSGETQYF

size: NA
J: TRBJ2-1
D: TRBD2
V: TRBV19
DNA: TGTGCCAGTAGCACGGCGGGACTAGCGGGGAGCTCCTACAATGAGCAGTTCTTC
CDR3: CASSTAGLAGSSYNEQFF

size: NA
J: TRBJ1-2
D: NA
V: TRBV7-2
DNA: TGTGCCAGCAGCCCTCAACGGGGCGCGGAAGGCTACACCTTC
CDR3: CASSPQRGAEGYTF

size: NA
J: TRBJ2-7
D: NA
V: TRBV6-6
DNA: TGTGCCAGCAGTTGGGGCCGTGTGGGGGGAGCCTACGAGCAGTACTTC
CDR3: CASSWGRVGGAYEQYF

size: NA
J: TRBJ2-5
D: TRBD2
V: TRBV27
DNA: TGTGCCAGCAGTTCCACTAGCGGGGGCCCTGGGACCCAGTACTTC
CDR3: CASSSTSGGPGTQYF

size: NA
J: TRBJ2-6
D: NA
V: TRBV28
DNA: TGTGCCAGCAGTTTGTCTGGCTCTGGGGCCAACGTCCTGACTTTC
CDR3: CASSLSGSGANVLTF

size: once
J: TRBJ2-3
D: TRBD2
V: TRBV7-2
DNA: TGTGCCAGCAGCCCTCAGGTGGGGGGGGGATCAGATACGCAGTATTTT
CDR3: CASSPQVGGGSDTQYF

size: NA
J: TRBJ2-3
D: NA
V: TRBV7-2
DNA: TGTGCCAGCAGCTGGGACTGGACAGATACGCAGTATTTT
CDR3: CASSWDWTDTQYF

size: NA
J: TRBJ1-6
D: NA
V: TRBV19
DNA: TGTGCCAGTAATCAATACATCAATTCACCCCTCCACTTT
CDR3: CASNQYINSPLHF

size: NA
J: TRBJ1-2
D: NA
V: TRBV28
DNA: TGTGCCAGCAGCTCACGCAGACGGGACACTGTTGGCTACACCTTC
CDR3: CASSSRRRDTVGYTF

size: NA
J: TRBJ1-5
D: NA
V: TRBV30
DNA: TGTGCCTGGAGTGTAGCGGGTCACCGGCCCCAGCATTTT
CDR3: CAWSVAGHRPQHF

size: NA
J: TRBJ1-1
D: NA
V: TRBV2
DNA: TGTGCCAGCGAGCCGGGAGATCTAATCGGAGCTTTCTTT
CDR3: CASEPGDLIGAFF

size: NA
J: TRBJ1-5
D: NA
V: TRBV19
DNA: TGTGCCAGTAGTATATCAGGAGATGGCAATCAGCCCCAGCATTTT
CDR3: CASSISGDGNQPQHF

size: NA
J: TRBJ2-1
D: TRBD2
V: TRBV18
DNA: TGTGCCAGCTCACCATTTTCAGCGGGGAGCTCCTACAATGAGCAGTTCTTC
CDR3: CASSPFSAGSSYNEQFF

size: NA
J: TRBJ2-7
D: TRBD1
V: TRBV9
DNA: TGTGCCAGCAGCGCCGGACAGGACGGGTACGAGCAGTACTTC
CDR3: CASSAGQDGYEQYF

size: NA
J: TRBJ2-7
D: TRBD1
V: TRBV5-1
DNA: TGCGCCAGCAGCTTGGATCTTTGGACAGGATCCTACGAGCAGTACTTC
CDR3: CASSLDLWTGSYEQYF

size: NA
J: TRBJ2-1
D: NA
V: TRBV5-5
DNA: TGTGCCAGCAGCTTGGAGGAGTACAATGAGCAGTTCTTC
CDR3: CASSLEEYNEQFF

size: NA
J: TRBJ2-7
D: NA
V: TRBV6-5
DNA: TGTGCCAGCAGTCCCTCGACAGGATACTACGAGCAGTACTTC
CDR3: CASSPSTGYYEQYF

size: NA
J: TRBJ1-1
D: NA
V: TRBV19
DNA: TGTGCCAGTAGTATGGCAGGGACAGAAGCTTTCTTT
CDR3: CASSMAGTEAFF

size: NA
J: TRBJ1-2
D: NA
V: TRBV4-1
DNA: TGCGCCAGCAGCCAAGATCGGGGCGGAGCTCCCTGGTATGGCTACACCTTC
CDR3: CASSQDRGGAPWYGYTF

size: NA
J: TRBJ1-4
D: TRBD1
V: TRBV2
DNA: TGTGCCAGCAGTGGGACAGGGGGCCAGTATAATGAAAAACTGTTTTTT
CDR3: CASSGTGGQYNEKLFF

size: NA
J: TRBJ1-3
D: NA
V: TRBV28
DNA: TGTGCCAGCAGTTTACTTACCGCAGCCTCTGGAAACACCATATATTTT
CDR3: CASSLLTAASGNTIYF

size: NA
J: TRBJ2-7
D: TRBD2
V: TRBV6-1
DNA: TGTGCCAGCAGTAAGAGCGGGGGAGACTACTACGAGCAGTACTTC
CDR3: CASSKSGGDYYEQYF

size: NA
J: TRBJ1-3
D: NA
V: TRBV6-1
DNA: TGTGCCAGCAGTCATGGGATCTCTGGAAACACCATATATTTT
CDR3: CASSHGISGNTIYF

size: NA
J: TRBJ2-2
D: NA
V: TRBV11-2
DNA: TGTGCCAGTACCCCTTGGGGGCCAAACACCGGGGAGCTGTTTTTT
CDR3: CASTPWGPNTGELFF

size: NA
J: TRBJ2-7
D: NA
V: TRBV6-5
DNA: TGTGCCAGCAGTAATCAGGGGGGGCAGTACTTC
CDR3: CASSNQGGQYF

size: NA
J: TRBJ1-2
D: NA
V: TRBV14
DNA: TGTGCCAGCAGCCTAGCAGCCGGGGGCCAGGCTTATGGCTACACCTTC
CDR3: CASSLAAGGQAYGYTF

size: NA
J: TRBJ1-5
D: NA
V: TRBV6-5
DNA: TGTGCCAGCAGAAAACCGGGACGTAGCAATCAGCCCCAGCATTTT
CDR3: CASRKPGRSNQPQHF

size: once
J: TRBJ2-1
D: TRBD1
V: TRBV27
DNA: TGTGCCAGCACACGGGATGGGACAGCGCTTTGGGAGCAGTTCTTC
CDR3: CASTRDGTALWEQFF

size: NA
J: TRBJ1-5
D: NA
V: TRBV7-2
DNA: TGTGCCAGCAGCCCTCCTGAGGGGCCCCAGCATTTT
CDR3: CASSPPEGPQHF

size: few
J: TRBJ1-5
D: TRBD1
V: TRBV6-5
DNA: TGTGCCAGCAGTACGGGACAGATTGAGCCCCAGCATTTT
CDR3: CASSTGQIEPQHF

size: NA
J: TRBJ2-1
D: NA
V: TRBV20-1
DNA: TGCAGTGCGGCGCCCGGCGGGCAGTTCTTC
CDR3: CSAAPGGQFF

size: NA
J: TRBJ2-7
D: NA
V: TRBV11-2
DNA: TGTGCCAGCAGCTTGACAGTTCCAGCTCACTACGAGCAGTACTTC
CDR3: CASSLTVPAHYEQYF

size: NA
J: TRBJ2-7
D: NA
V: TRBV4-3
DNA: TGCGCCAGCAGCCAAGGGGGTCTCGGCTACGAGCAGTACTTC
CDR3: CASSQGGLGYEQYF

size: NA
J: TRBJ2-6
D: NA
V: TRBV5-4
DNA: TGTGCCAGCAGCCGTCCTGGCTCTGGGGCCAACGTCCTGACTTTC
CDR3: CASSRPGSGANVLTF

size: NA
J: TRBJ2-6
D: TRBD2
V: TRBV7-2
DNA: TGTGCCAGCAGCTTAGCGCGGGGGGCTGGGGCCAACGTCCTGACTTTC
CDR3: CASSLARGAGANVLTF

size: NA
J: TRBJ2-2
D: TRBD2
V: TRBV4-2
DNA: TGTGCCAGCGGCCCCACTAGCGGGGTCACCGGGGAGCTGTTTTTT
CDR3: CASGPTSGVTGELFF

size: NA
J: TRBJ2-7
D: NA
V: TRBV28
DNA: TGTGCCAGCAGTTGGAGGGGATTGTTCCACGAGCAGTACTTC
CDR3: CASSWRGLFHEQYF

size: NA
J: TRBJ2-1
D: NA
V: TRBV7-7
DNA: TGTGCCAGCAGCCAAGGACTGGAGGGAAATGAGCAGTTCTTC
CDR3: CASSQGLEGNEQFF

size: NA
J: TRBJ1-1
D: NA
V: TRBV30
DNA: TGTGCCTGGGGAGACGTTACTGAAGCTTTCTTT
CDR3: CAWGDVTEAFF

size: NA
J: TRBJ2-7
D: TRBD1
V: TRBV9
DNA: TGTGCCAGCAGCGTCGACAGGGCCCCAACCTACGAGCAGTACTTC
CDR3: CASSVDRAPTYEQYF

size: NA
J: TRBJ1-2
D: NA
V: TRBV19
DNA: TGTGCCAGTAGTATCGGCCCCCGGGAGGACTATGGCTACACCTTC
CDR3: CASSIGPREDYGYTF

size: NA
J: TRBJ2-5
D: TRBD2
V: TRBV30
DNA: TGTGCCTGGGGCGGACTAGCACTTACCAGAGAGACCCAGTACTTC
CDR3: CAWGGLALTRETQYF

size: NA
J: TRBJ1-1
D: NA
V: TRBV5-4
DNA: TGTGCCAGCAGCTTGGGGGGGGCCGGCACTGAAGCTTTCTTT
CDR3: CASSLGGAGTEAFF

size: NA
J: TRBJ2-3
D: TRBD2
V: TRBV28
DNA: TGTGCCAGCAGTCCCGCGGGACTAGCGGGGGAGACAGATACGCAGTATTTT
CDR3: CASSPAGLAGETDTQYF

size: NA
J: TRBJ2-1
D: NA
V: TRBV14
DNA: TGTGCCAGCAGCAAGGAGGTTAGTGAGCAGTTCTTC
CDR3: CASSKEVSEQFF

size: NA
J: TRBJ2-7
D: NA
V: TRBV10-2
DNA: TGCGCCAGCAGGGGTGGGATTCAGGAGCAGTACTTC
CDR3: CASRGGIQEQYF

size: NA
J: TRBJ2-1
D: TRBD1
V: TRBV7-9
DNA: TGTGCCAGCAGCGAAGTAAGGACAGGATCCAATGAGCAGTTCTTC
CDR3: CASSEVRTGSNEQFF

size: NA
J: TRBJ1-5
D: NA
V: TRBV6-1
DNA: TGTGCCAGCAGTGTAAAACAGGGCAATCAGCCCCAGCATTTT
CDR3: CASSVKQGNQPQHF